The next 32 T cell receptor beta chains were all read from a single sample in a study of Ad26.COV2.S vaccination and SARS-CoV-2 variants. This table comes from immunoSEQ multiplex PCR, and its TCRdb copy is limited to in-frame clones, with some not included. The data hold fewer than 600,000 clones, with 89% observed a single time. The treatment here: some 20 received Ad26.COV2.S at low or high dose, single or two shots; 5 received placebo; per-sample allocation not given. Collection of the samples took place on day 63 after the first injection of vaccine or placebo. Sample: peripheral blood, taken in a trial of Ad26.COV2.S vaccine versus placebo. The source is a person aged 18-65 years who received the Ad26.COV2.S COVID-19 vaccine or a placebo.

The gene calls are TRBV24-1 and TRBJ2-4; D is ambiguous. Trimming left V 5 bases short and J 4 bases short, with 8 bases between. The CDR3 loop spans 13 amino acids. Germline loops: CDR1 KGHDR, CDR2 SFDVKD. CDR3 amino acids: CATSGKDKNIQYF. The CDR3 region has the DNA TGTGCCACCAGTGGCAAAGATAAAAACATTCAGTACTTC.

The chain combines TRBV27 with TRBJ1-5; no definite D call. V lost 0 bases and J lost 7, with 10 bases in between. Germline V lookup: CDR1 MNHEY, CDR2 SMNVEV (reference sequence). The CDR3 contains 14 residues. CDR3 coding DNA: TGTGCCAGCAGTTTATCTGGGAGGGAACAGCCCCAGCATTTT. Translation: CASSLSGREQPQHF.

The chain recombines TRBV27 with TRBJ2-1; 13 bases align to TRBD2. V trimming: 5 bases; J trimming: 4 bases; junction bases outside the gene matches: 5. The germline V gene encodes CDR1 MNHEY and CDR2 SMNVEV (reference sequence). The CDR3 extends over 16 amino acids. The CDR3, as DNA: TGTGCCAGCAGTCGAAGGACTAGCGGGGGTTACAATGAGCAGTTCTTC. This translates into CASSRRTSGGYNEQFF.

J is TRBJ2-3 and V is TRBV7-2; 9 bases are shared with TRBD2. Germline V gene lookup returns CDR1 SGHTA and CDR2 FQGNSA. Losses at the gene ends were 2 bases for V and 2 bases for J; bases not matched to a gene: 14. CDR3 length equals 19 residues. The CDR3 DNA is TGTGCCAGCAGCTTAAGACAGCGGGGGGCGCCTTTCTTCACAGATACGCAGTATTTT. It translates to CASSLRQRGAPFFTDTQYF. Full variable domain (rest looked up from reference TRBV7-2 and TRBJ2-3): GAGVSQSPSNKVTEKGKDVELRCDPISGHTALYWYRQSLGQGLEFLIYFQGNSAPDKSGLPSDRFSAERTGGSVSTLTIQRTQQEDSAVYLCASSLRQRGAPFFTDTQYFGPGTRLTVL.

The chain joins TRBV19 to TRBJ2-5, with 8 nucleotides matching TRBD1. This CDR3 has 13 residues. V trimming: 4 bases; J trimming: 5 bases; junction bases outside the gene matches: 3. From germline, CDR1 is LNHDA and CDR2 SQIVND (reference sequence). CDR3 coding DNA: TGTGCCAGTAGTACAGGGGGCGGGGAGACCCAGTACTTC. It translates to CASSTGGGETQYF.

The chain employs TRBV4-1 and TRBJ2-5; a weak D match, TRBD2 (6 bases). This CDR3 comprises 16 residues. Germline CDR1 is MGHRA and CDR2 is YSYEKL. V gave up 5 bases and J gave up 4 bases, with 20 bases separating them. The CDR3 protein is CASSALAGGAGETQYF. The CDR3 coding sequence is TGCGCCAGCAGCGCCCTCGCGGGCGGGGCTGGAGAGACCCAGTACTTC.

V usage is TRBV6-2 or TRBV6-3 and J usage is TRBJ2-7, with TRBD1 matching over 9 bases. Germline V gene data show CDR1 as MNHEY and CDR2 as SVGEGT. This CDR3 is built from 15 residues. Trimming removed 1 base from V and 5 bases from J; junction bases left unmatched: 6. The CDR3 sequence: CASSYWGTGIDEQYF. CDR3 nucleotides: TGTGCCAGCAGTTACTGGGGGACAGGGATCGACGAGCAGTACTTC.

This chain connects TRBV7-9 to TRBJ2-3; unclear D gene. Trimming shortened V by 9 bases and J by 3 bases, and 1 base separated the two germline ends. Per the germline V gene, CDR1 is SEHNR and CDR2 is FQNEAQ (reference sequence). The CDR3 contains 9 residues. CDR3: CASTDTQYF. The DNA for the CDR3 is TGTGCCAGTACAGATACGCAGTATTTT.

The rearrangement uses TRBV5-4 and TRBJ2-1; a possible D gene is TRBD1 (6 bases). Between the trimmed V and J ends, which lost 4 bases and 4 bases, there was a span of 9 bases. CDR3 length equals 13 residues. Germline V gene lookup returns CDR1 SGHNT and CDR2 YYREEE (reference sequence). The CDR3 DNA is TGTGCCAGCAGCGGAGGACAGTACAATGAGCAGTTCTTC. Amino acid sequence: CASSGGQYNEQFF.

The chain employs TRBV7-2 and TRBJ1-2; TRBD1 might be the D (5 bases). This CDR3 comprises 14 residues. Germline V gene lookup returns CDR1 SGHTA and CDR2 FQGNSA. V was clipped by 0 bases and J by 6 bases, with 11 bases between them. CDR3 residues: CASSLAGAGHGYTF. The CDR3 DNA reads as TGTGCCAGCAGCTTAGCCGGGGCCGGGCATGGCTACACCTTC.

The CDR3 nucleotides read TGTGCCAGCAGCAAGAGTCCCCCGAGACAGGTCAAGAACACTGAAGCTTTCTTT. Residues: CASSKSPPRQVKNTEAFF. The chain couples TRBV7-9 to TRBJ1-1, with D possibly TRBD1 on 6 matching bases. CDR3 length: 18 residues. V shed 5 bases and J shed 1 base, with 23 bases lying between them. CDR1 is SEHNR, CDR2 FQNEAQ, per germline (reference sequence). Complete variable domain (other parts from reference TRBV7-9 and TRBJ1-1): DTGVSQNPRHKITKRGQNVTFRCDPISEHNRLYWYRQTLGQGPEFLTYFQNEAQLEKSRLLSDRFSAERPKGSFSTLEIQRTEQGDSAMYLCASSKSPPRQVKNTEAFFGQGTRLTVV.

J is TRBJ2-1 and V is TRBV29-1; maybe TRBD2 (6 bases). There are 13 residues in the CDR3. The ends were cut back, 6 bases at V and 10 bases at J, with 19 bases in the middle. Germline loops: CDR1 SQVTM, CDR2 ANQGSEA. CDR3 DNA: TGCAGCGTCTCCCGACTAGGTAGGGAGGAGCAGTTCTTC. As protein: CSVSRLGREEQFF.

The rearrangement joins TRBV10-3 to TRBJ1-2; TRBD1 might be the D (5 bases). Trimming removed 2 bases at V and 4 bases at J, with 8 bases between. The CDR3 extends over 13 amino acids. Germline-derived CDR1 and CDR2 are ENHRY and SYGVKD. CDR3 residues: CAISEGAVYGYTF. The DNA of the CDR3 is TGTGCCATCAGTGAGGGGGCGGTCTATGGCTACACCTTC.

The V call is TRBV2, the J call TRBJ2-7, with D perhaps TRBD2 (5 bases). CDR1 is SNHLY, CDR2 FYNNEI, per germline. The V end was cut by 5 bases, the J end by 5 bases, with 10 bases between. The CDR3 length is 12 residues. The CDR3 nucleotides are TGTGCCAGCAGTCCGCTGGGAGACGAGCAGTACTTC. This gives the protein CASSPLGDEQYF.

The V call is TRBV2, the J call TRBJ2-1; 14 bases are shared with TRBD2. CDR1 is SNHLY, CDR2 FYNNEI, per germline. V trimming: 10 bases; J trimming: 5 bases; junction bases outside the gene matches: 4. The CDR3 is 14 amino acids. The CDR3 reads CATSGLAGDNEQFF. In nucleotides, the CDR3 is TGTGCCACCTCGGGACTAGCGGGAGACAATGAGCAGTTCTTC.

The genes are TRBV14 and TRBJ2-7; the D gene is possibly TRBD2 (5 bases). Trimming pared 0 bases from V and 3 bases from J, leaving 15 bases between. This CDR3 contains 16 residues. The germline gives CDR1 SGHDN, CDR2 FVKESK. The CDR3: CASSQEMGTRIYEQYF. The CDR3 DNA reads TGTGCCAGCAGCCAAGAAATGGGAACTAGGATCTACGAGCAGTACTTC.

The rearrangement uses TRBV9 and TRBJ2-1; 8 bases line up with TRBD2. Germline CDR1 and CDR2: SGDLS and YYNGEE. Trimming at V came to 0 bases and at J to 6 bases, leaving 5 bases not matched to a gene. The CDR3 is made up of 15 amino acids. The CDR3 DNA sequence: TGTGCCAGCAGCGTAGGAATAGCGGGGCCCAATGAGCAGTTCTTC. Translation gives CASSVGIAGPNEQFF. The full variable domain, rest sourced from reference TRBV9 and TRBJ2-1, is DSGVTQTPKHLITATGQRVTLRCSPRSGDLSVYWYQQSLDQGLQFLIQYYNGEERAKGNILERFSAQQFPDLHSELNLSSLELGDSALYFCASSVGIAGPNEQFFGPGTRLTVL.

The chain couples TRBV2 to TRBJ2-1, with TRBD2 identical over 8 bases. The CDR3 has 15 amino acids. Germline V CDR1 and CDR2: SNHLY, FYNNEI. The ends lost 5 bases at V and 10 bases at J; junction bases unmatched: 13. Written as DNA, the CDR3 is TGTGCCAGCAGTCCAAGCGGGGGCCTCGTGGAGGAGCAGTTCTTC. Protein: CASSPSGGLVEEQFF.

The rearrangement links TRBV2 to TRBJ2-7; 11 bases line up with TRBD1. V shed 1 base, J shed 6 bases, and the junction held 5 bases outside the gene matches. Germline CDR1 reads SNHLY; CDR2 reads FYNNEI. The CDR3 runs to 15 residues. CDR3 amino acids: CASSEEGTGGIEQYF. In DNA form, the CDR3 reads TGTGCCAGCAGTGAAGAAGGGACAGGGGGTATCGAGCAGTACTTC.

The gene calls are TRBV6-5 and TRBJ2-3; no definite D call. Germline V CDR1 and CDR2: MNHEY, SVGAGI. V shed 5 bases and J shed 0 bases, with 12 bases lying between them. This CDR3 spans 15 amino acids. The CDR3 DNA sequence: TGTGCCAGCAGTCAATCCCCCGAGAGCACAGATACGCAGTATTTT. Protein sequence: CASSQSPESTDTQYF.

The gene calls are TRBV28 and TRBJ1-2; D is ambiguous. The CDR3 runs 14 residues. V was trimmed by 3 bases and J by 4 bases, leaving 12 bases between them. Germline CDR1 MDHEN, CDR2 SYDVKM. CDR3 DNA: TGTGCCAGCAGTTTCTTATCTAGAGTCTATGGCTACACCTTC. The encoded protein is CASSFLSRVYGYTF.

The chain carries TRBV10-3 and TRBJ1-1; no clear D. From germline, CDR1 is ENHRY and CDR2 SYGVKD. The CDR3 sequence is 15 residues long. Between the trimmed V and J ends, which lost 2 bases and 5 bases, there was a span of 15 bases. The CDR3 region has the DNA TGTGCCATCAGTGAGCCCGGGATCGGGTTAACTGAAGCTTTCTTT. As protein: CAISEPGIGLTEAFF.

This rearrangement joins TRBV28 to TRBJ2-5; TRBD1 matches at 7 bases. Germline CDR1 MDHEN, CDR2 SYDVKM. V shed 3 bases and J 0 bases; nucleotides not matched to a gene: 25. The CDR3 extends over 22 amino acids. The CDR3 sequence: CASSFPRNVRRQGPLNQETQYF. The CDR3 DNA sequence: TGTGCCAGCAGTTTTCCCCGTAACGTGAGGCGACAGGGACCCTTAAACCAAGAGACCCAGTACTTC.

This clone was counted a single time. The V and J genes are TRBV19 and TRBJ2-7, with D perhaps matching TRBD1 or TRBD2 (5 bases each). Trimming left V 3 bases short and J 7 bases short, with 16 bases between. Looked up from germline, CDR1 is LNHDA and CDR2 is SQIVND (reference sequence). There are 14 residues in the CDR3. The CDR3 DNA reads as TGTGCCAGTAGTATCCGGGGCATACCGGGAGAGCAGTACTTC. Protein sequence: CASSIRGIPGEQYF.

The chain employs TRBV6-2 or TRBV6-3 and TRBJ2-7, with 7 positions matching TRBD1. The J segment lost 1 base and the V segment lost 0 bases, leaving 6 bases of the junction unmatched. This CDR3 region has 16 residues. From germline, CDR1 is MNHEY and CDR2 SVGEGT. The CDR3 reads CASSYSFTGASYEQYF. The CDR3 DNA is TGTGCCAGCAGTTACTCATTTACAGGGGCTTCCTACGAGCAGTACTTC.

The chain couples TRBV5-4 to TRBJ2-6, with a weak D call TRBD1 (6 bases). Germline assignment: CDR1 SGHNT and CDR2 YYREEE (reference sequence). This CDR3 comprises 17 residues. The germline V and J ends were trimmed by 0 bases and 1 base, with 11 bases remaining between them. Here the CDR3 reads CASSLVGQKSGANVLTF. The CDR3 bases are TGTGCCAGCAGCTTGGTAGGACAGAAATCTGGGGCCAACGTCCTGACTTTC.

The chain carries TRBV30 and TRBJ2-3; D gene ambiguous. CDR3 length equals 14 residues. V shed 5 bases and J shed 2 bases, with 14 bases lying between them. CDR1 and CDR2 from the germline V gene are GTSNPN and SVGIG (reference sequence). The CDR3 protein is CAWVQDGYTDTQYF. CDR3 nucleotide sequence: TGTGCCTGGGTACAAGACGGATACACAGATACGCAGTATTTT.

The chain uses TRBV3-1 (or the pseudogene TRBV3-2) and TRBJ1-5; 7 positions match TRBD1. CDR3 size: 15 residues. The germline V gene has CDR1 LGHDT and CDR2 YNNKEL (reference sequence). With V trimmed by 1 base and J by 4 bases, 4 bases remained unmatched. CDR3 amino acids: CASSQGSTGNQPQHF. CDR3 DNA: TGTGCCAGCAGCCAAGGGTCGACAGGGAATCAGCCCCAGCATTTT.

This clone was detected once. The chain couples TRBV28 to TRBJ2-7; 7 nucleotides line up with TRBD2. Germline V lookup: CDR1 MDHEN, CDR2 SYDVKM. The length of the CDR3 is 13 residues. The V segment lost 7 bases and the J segment 6 bases; nucleotides outside the gene matches: 9. The CDR3 protein is CASTGRELFEQYF. The CDR3 DNA follows: TGTGCCAGCACGGGGCGGGAGCTATTCGAGCAGTACTTC.

This chain connects TRBV29-1 to TRBJ1-1; 10 bases fit TRBD1. This CDR3 is built from 14 residues. In germline, CDR1 is SQVTM, CDR2 ANQGSEA. The junction had 6 bases not matched to a gene; V was cut back by 4 bases and J by 4 bases. The CDR3 coding sequence is TGCAGCGTTGTAGAAGGACAGGGGGTCACTGAAGCTTTCTTT. Translation gives CSVVEGQGVTEAFF.

The J gene is TRBJ1-1, the V gene TRBV27; the D is unclear. The CDR3 is 15 residues long. In germline, CDR1 is MNHEY, CDR2 SMNVEV (reference sequence). The V and J ends lost 2 bases and 4 bases respectively, with 14 bases between them. Here the CDR3 reads CASSLGTVFGTEAFF. DNA of the CDR3: TGTGCCAGCAGTTTAGGTACAGTGTTCGGCACTGAAGCTTTCTTT.

The chain employs TRBV4-1 and TRBJ2-7, with TRBD2 as a possible D gene (5 bases). Per germline, CDR1 MGHRA and CDR2 YSYEKL. Trimming removed 0 bases from V and 6 bases from J, with 12 bases in between. The CDR3 contains 14 residues. CDR3 nucleotide sequence: TGCGCCAGCAGCCAAGAGGGGAGCTGGGGCGAGCAGTACTTC. It is translated as CASSQEGSWGEQYF.